This T cell receptor (beta chain) is from a study of T cell responses to AZD1222 COVID-19 vaccine. Study outcomes and limitations: The donors showed a predominance of white British ancestry and of females, with possible underestimation of clonal diversity. With dominance at 160-218 and 743-854, vaccine-associated CD4 TCRs spanned spike.

TCRdb's table, derived via immunoSEQ multiplex PCR, lists solely in-frame clones and lacks some. The data contain 100,000 to 150,000 clones, 80% to 90% of them singletons. The V end lost 3 bases, the J end lost 4 bases, and 12 bases lay between the germline ends. There are 15 residues in the CDR3. Germline CDR1 is SGHAT and CDR2 is FQNNGV. A note on this clone: Its antigen is currently unknown.

This chain links TRBV11-2 with TRBJ1-4; D is unresolved. Sequenced material: peripheral blood, taken on day 0 of AZD1222 vaccination. The clonotype was recovered from an adult in good health. The CDR3 reads CASSFDGYGNEKLFF. The CDR3 region has the DNA TGTGCCAGCAGCTTCGACGGCTATGGTAATGAAAAACTGTTTTTT.